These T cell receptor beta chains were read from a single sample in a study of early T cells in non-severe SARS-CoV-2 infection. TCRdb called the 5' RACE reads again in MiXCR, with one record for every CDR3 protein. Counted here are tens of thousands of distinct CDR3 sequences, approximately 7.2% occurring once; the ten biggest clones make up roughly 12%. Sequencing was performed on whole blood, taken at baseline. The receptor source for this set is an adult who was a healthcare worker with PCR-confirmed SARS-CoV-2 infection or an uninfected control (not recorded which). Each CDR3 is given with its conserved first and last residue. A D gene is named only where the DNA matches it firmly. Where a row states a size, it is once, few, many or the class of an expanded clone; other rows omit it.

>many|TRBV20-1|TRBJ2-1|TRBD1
CSAPGTGGWDEQFF
TGCAGTGCCCCAGGAACAGGGGGCTGGGATGAGCAGTTCTTC
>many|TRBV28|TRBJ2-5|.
CASSSTRGPQETQYF
TGTGCCAGCAGTTCGACTCGCGGACCGCAAGAGACCCAGTACTTC
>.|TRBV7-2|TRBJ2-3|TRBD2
CASSDSSGRTDTQYF
TGTGCCAGCAGCGACTCTAGCGGACGCACAGATACGCAGTATTTT
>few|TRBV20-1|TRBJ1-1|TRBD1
CSAPKTGRNTEAFF
TGCAGTGCCCCAAAGACAGGGAGGAACACTGAAGCTTTCTTT
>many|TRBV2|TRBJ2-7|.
CASTRSYEQYF
TGTGCCAGCACACGATCCTACGAGCAGTACTTC
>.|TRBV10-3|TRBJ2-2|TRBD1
CAISLSSGTGIGELFF
TGTGCCATCAGTCTCAGTTCCGGGACAGGGATCGGGGAGCTGTTTTTT
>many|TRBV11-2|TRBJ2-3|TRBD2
CASSLLASGVTDTQYF
TGTGCCAGCAGCTTATTGGCTAGCGGGGTCACAGATACGCAGTATTTT
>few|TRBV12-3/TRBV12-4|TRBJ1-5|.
CASSLSDRTINQPQHF
TGTGCCAGCAGTTTATCCGACAGGACGATTAATCAGCCCCAGCATTTT
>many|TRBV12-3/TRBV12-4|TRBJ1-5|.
CASSIQGLRQPQHF
TGTGCCAGCAGCATCCAGGGGTTAAGGCAGCCCCAGCATTTT
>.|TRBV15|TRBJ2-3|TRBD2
CATSRDGLAGSSDTQYF
TGTGCCACCAGCAGAGATGGACTAGCGGGGTCGTCAGATACGCAGTATTTT
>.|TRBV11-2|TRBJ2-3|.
CASSERQVTDTQYF
TGTGCCAGCAGCGAGAGGCAGGTGACAGATACGCAGTATTTT
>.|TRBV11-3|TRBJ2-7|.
CASSLDPSPYEQYF
TGTGCCAGCAGCTTAGACCCCTCGCCCTACGAGCAGTACTTC
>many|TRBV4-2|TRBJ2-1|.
CASSQGVGGPVNEQFF
TGTGCCAGCAGCCAGGGGGTCGGGGGCCCCGTCAATGAGCAGTTCTTC
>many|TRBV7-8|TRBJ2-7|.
CASSILQGPSYEQYF
TGTGCCAGCAGCATCCTACAGGGACCGAGCTACGAGCAGTACTTC
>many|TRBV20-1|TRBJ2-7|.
CSARERGDYEQYF
TGCAGTGCTAGAGAGCGGGGAGACTACGAGCAGTACTTC
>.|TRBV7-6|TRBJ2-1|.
CASSVNGNEQFF
TGTGCCAGCAGCGTGAACGGGAATGAGCAGTTCTTC
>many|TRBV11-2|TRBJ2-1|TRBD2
CASSPWTSGGPNQFF
TGTGCCAGCAGCCCCTGGACTAGCGGGGGGCCCAACCAGTTCTTC
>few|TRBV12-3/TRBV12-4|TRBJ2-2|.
CASSPASYNTGELFF
TGTGCCAGCAGTCCGGCCTCCTATAACACCGGGGAGCTGTTTTTT
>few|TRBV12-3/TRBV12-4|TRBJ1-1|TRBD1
CASSPRTGGFEAFF
TGTGCCAGCAGCCCTCGGACAGGGGGATTTGAAGCTTTCTTT
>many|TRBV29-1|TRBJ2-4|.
CSVVSIGGRLAKNIQYF
TGCAGCGTTGTCAGTATTGGAGGGCGGCTAGCCAAAAACATTCAGTACTTC
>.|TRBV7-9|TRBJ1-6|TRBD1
CASSTGQGARALHF
TGTGCCAGCAGCACTGGACAGGGAGCTAGGGCCCTCCACTTT
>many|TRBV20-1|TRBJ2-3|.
CSARLGADTQYF
TGCAGTGCGCGCCTAGGGGCAGATACGCAGTATTTT
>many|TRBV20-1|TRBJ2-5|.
CSARDQTGKETQYF
TGCAGTGCTAGAGACCAGACAGGCAAGGAGACCCAGTACTTC
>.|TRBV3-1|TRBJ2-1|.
CASSQQGGGFDEQFF
TGTGCCAGCAGCCAACAGGGAGGAGGTTTTGATGAGCAGTTCTTC
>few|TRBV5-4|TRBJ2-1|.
CASSRQGRDNEQFF
TGTGCCAGCAGCCGTCAGGGTAGGGACAATGAGCAGTTCTTC
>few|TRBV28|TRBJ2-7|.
CASTSNYEQYF
TGTGCCAGCACCTCTAATTACGAGCAGTACTTC
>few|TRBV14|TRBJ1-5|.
CASSQDGDQPQHF
TGTGCCAGCAGCCAAGATGGGGATCAGCCCCAGCATTTT
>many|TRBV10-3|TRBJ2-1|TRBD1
CAIRAAGGHEQFF
TGTGCCATCAGAGCCGCAGGGGGCCATGAGCAGTTCTTC
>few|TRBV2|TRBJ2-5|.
CASRPDETQYF
TGTGCCAGCAGACCGGACGAGACCCAGTACTTC
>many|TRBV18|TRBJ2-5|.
CASSPGSQETQYF
TGTGCCAGCTCACCAGGCAGCCAAGAGACCCAGTACTTC
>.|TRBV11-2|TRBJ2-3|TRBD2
CASSLRGGLAGVTDTQYF
TGTGCCAGCAGCTTAAGAGGAGGGCTAGCGGGGGTCACAGATACGCAGTATTTT
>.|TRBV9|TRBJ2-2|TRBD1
CASSLGQVGTGELFF
TGTGCCAGCAGCCTCGGACAGGTCGGAACCGGGGAGCTGTTTTTT
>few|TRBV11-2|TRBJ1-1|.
CASSLGSVNTEAFF
TGTGCCAGCAGCTTAGGGTCAGTGAACACTGAAGCTTTCTTT
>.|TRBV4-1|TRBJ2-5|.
CASSRDGRGQTQYF
TGCGCCAGCAGCCGAGACGGCAGGGGCCAGACCCAGTACTTC
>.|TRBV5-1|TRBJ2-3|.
CASSLRGFYGTDTQYF
TGCGCCAGCAGCTTGAGGGGATTTTATGGCACAGATACGCAGTATTTT
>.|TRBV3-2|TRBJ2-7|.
CASSHPEQYF
TGTGCCAGCAGCCACCCGGAGCAGTACTTC
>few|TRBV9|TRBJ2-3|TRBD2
CASSVAFGGGDSDTQYF
TGTGCCAGCAGCGTAGCTTTTGGCGGGGGGGATTCAGATACGCAGTATTTT
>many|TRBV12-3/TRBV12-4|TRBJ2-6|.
CASSFRAGANVLTF
TGTGCCAGCAGTTTTAGAGCCGGGGCCAACGTCCTGACTTTC
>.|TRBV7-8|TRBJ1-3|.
CASSLVGKTTGNTIYF
TGTGCCAGCAGCTTAGTCGGGAAAACGACTGGAAACACCATATATTTT
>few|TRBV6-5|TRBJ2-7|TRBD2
CASSYSASGGYEQYF
TGTGCCAGCAGTTACTCGGCTAGCGGGGGCTACGAGCAGTACTTC
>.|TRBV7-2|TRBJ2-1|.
CASSTYNEQFF
TGTGCCAGCAGCACCTACAATGAGCAGTTCTTC
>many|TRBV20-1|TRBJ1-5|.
CSARSGGIYSNQPQHF
TGCAGTGCTAGAAGCGGAGGGATCTATAGCAATCAGCCCCAGCATTTT
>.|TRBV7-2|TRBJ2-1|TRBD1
CASSLIGTGGSYNEQFF
TGTGCCAGCAGCCTAATAGGGACAGGGGGTTCCTACAATGAGCAGTTCTTC
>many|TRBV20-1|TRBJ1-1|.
CSAQSVWTENTEAFF
TGCAGTGCGCAAAGCGTTTGGACAGAGAACACTGAAGCTTTCTTT
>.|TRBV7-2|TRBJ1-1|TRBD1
CASSPARTGVTEAFF
TGTGCCAGCAGCCCCGCACGGACAGGGGTCACTGAAGCTTTCTTT
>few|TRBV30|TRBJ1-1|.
CAWNRELAEAFF
TGTGCCTGGAACCGGGAATTGGCTGAAGCTTTCTTT